This T cell receptor beta chain was obtained from a study of CD8+CD57+ T cells in acquired aplastic anemia. Overall study context: Sorted cells (CD4+ and CD8+) yielded DNA amounts that averaged about 3.4 ug. Findings of the study overall: There were about 27 CD8+ CDR3 sequences that occurred in both patients and controls.

Investigators profiled TCR beta VDJ and CDR3 from genomic DNA template. TCRdb fed the reads into MiXCR, producing one record per CDR3 protein. The sample lists some 130,000 distinct CDR3 sequences, around 46% occurring once. This clonotype was seen at least ten times. Its matching antigen is unknown. With 1 base removed from V and 1 base from J, the gap between germline ends came to 5 bases. This CDR3 region has 13 residues. Per the germline V gene, CDR1 is MGHRA and CDR2 is YSYEKL. Sequencing used sorted CD4+, CD8+, or CD8+CD57+ T cells (not recorded which) from PBMCs. This sequence joins TRBV4-1 and TRBJ2-7; no definite D call. This sequence was found in a human donor in good health, serving as a control. The CDR3 region has the DNA TGCGCCAGCAGCCAAGGTCTTTCCTACGAGCAGTACTTC. This sequence encodes CASSQGLSYEQYF.